This T cell receptor beta chain originates from a study of blood T cells in healthy people across ages. Study findings and constraints: The donors' CMV status was not determined, possibly confounding changes in expanded clonotypes. Observed TCR beta diversity per million T cells went down as age went up. This fall followed a roughly linear course with age. PBMC samples, being unsorted, prevented any conclusive comparison of naive and antigen-experienced cells.

A second about 7 to 11 cycle PCR used barcoded and J-beta primers. One entry per CDR3 protein, called by TCRdb with MiXCR from the 5' RACE reads. The sample includes about 1.6 million distinct CDR3 sequences, approximately 32% of them seen just once. The CDR3 is made up of 13 amino acids. CDR1 LNHNV and CDR2 YYDKDF come from the germline V gene (reference sequence). As regards this clonotype: Its matching antigen is unknown. Germline and junction disagree at one end, which may indicate a read error.

Sequencing used blood. The chain employs TRBV15 and TRBJ1-2; TRBD1 matches 7 bases. The clonotype originates from a woman aged 25 to 39 in good health. For the CDR3, the DNA is TGTGCCACCAGCATCCCAGGGGGATATGACTACACCTTC. Translation: CATSIPGGYDYTF.